This TCR beta chain was obtained from a study of blood T cell repertoires in COVID-19. The wider study: Sites in the United States, Italy and Spain provided acute and convalescent COVID-19 samples.

Measured with immunoSEQ multiplex PCR; TCRdb has only the in-frame clones, and not every one. The sample consists of about 250,000 clones, approximately 90% of them appearing once. This clone appeared a single time. Germline V gene data show CDR1 as SGHVS and CDR2 as FQNEAQ. The CDR3 runs 15 residues. Trimming pared 0 bases from V and 3 bases from J, leaving 9 bases between. This sequence joins TRBV7-8 and TRBJ1-5; D perhaps matches TRBD1 (6 bases). This TCR came from a woman aged 30 to 39 with COVID-19, enrolled during active disease. The sequenced sample was peripheral blood. The CDR3 reads CASSLAGALNQPQHF. Here the CDR3 DNA reads TGTGCCAGCAGCTTAGCGGGGGCTCTCAATCAGCCCCAGCATTTT.